What follows describes a single T cell receptor (beta chain). The antigen is not known. Other DNA sequences in the same sample also yield this CDR3. Assay used: immunoSEQ multiplex PCR; TCRdb lists only in-frame clones, some missing. The sample has over 100,000 clones; approximately 85% are singletons. This sample was included in a study of T cell responses to AZD1222 COVID-19 vaccine. Whole-study findings and limits: Among the donors, most were white British and more were female, and clonal diversity was possibly underestimated.

Trimming stripped 8 bases from V and 8 bases from J, with 10 bases between. The CDR3 consists of 12 residues. In germline, CDR1 is WSHSY, CDR2 SAAADI. The clonotype originates from an adult who received the MenACWY meningococcal vaccine as a control. V gene TRBV10-2 combines with J gene TRBJ1-6, with D tentatively TRBD1 (6 bases). Source: peripheral blood, taken 28 days after the second dose of the MenACWY control vaccine. CDR3 in amino acids: CASSRGDSPLHF. CDR3 coding DNA: TGCGCCAGCTCCAGGGGCGATTCACCCCTCCACTTT.